This T cell receptor beta chain comes out of a study of shared clonotypes between healthy human individuals. Per the germline V gene, CDR1 is SGHRS and CDR2 is YFSETQ. The CDR3 runs to 15 residues. With 4 bases clipped from V and 8 bases from J, the junction kept 13 bases outside the gene matches. Overall study findings and caveats: Clonotypes that were shared across four donors made up around 4.6% of naive CD4 clonotypes.

On this clone: Its antigen is still unknown.

Sequencing used immunoSEQ multiplex PCR; TCRdb keeps in-frame clones, though not all of them. The sample lists millions of clones; 85% to 95% were seen once. Sequencing input: naive CD4+ T cells from PBMCs. This sample's subset: CD45RA+ positively selected. This receptor was taken from a man in his late teens or twenties in good health. Some clones in this sample may be carry-over from other donors' samples. The gene calls are TRBV5-1 and TRBJ1-2; TRBD1 matches at 8 bases. The chain's CDR3 is CASSEPGQASGGYTF. Here the CDR3 DNA reads TGCGCCAGCAGCGAGCCGGGACAGGCATCGGGGGGCTACACCTTC.